This TCR beta chain was captured in a study of long-term antiretroviral therapy in people with HIV. In the study overall: Specimens dating back about a decade before the 2015 immediate-ART recommendation are the oldest included.

Each participant with HIV received care in the United States. A word on this clone: The antigen is undetermined.

It was version v3.0 of the immunoSEQ assay that was run at survey level. TCRdb keeps only in-frame clones here, not all; method: immunoSEQ multiplex PCR. The sample carries around 21,000 clones, around 86% recorded once. Germline V gives CDR1 SGHVS, CDR2 FNYEAQ. This CDR3 is 14 amino acids long. Trimming left V 5 bases short and J 9 bases short, with 17 bases between. Study-level points and caveats: Whichever time point was examined, clones expanded before ART dominated the repertoire. Post-ART, diversity grew, though it stayed under transplant donor control levels.

The specimen comprised unsorted PBMCs, sampled 0.2 years before starting antiretroviral therapy. This chain joins TRBV7-6 and TRBJ1-5; possible D gene TRBD1, 5 bases. This sequence was found in a man between 18 and 35 years old with HIV. The CDR3 region has the DNA TGTGCCAGCAGCCTACGGGGCAGTTTATGGCCCCAGCATTTT. Amino acid sequence: CASSLRGSLWPQHF.